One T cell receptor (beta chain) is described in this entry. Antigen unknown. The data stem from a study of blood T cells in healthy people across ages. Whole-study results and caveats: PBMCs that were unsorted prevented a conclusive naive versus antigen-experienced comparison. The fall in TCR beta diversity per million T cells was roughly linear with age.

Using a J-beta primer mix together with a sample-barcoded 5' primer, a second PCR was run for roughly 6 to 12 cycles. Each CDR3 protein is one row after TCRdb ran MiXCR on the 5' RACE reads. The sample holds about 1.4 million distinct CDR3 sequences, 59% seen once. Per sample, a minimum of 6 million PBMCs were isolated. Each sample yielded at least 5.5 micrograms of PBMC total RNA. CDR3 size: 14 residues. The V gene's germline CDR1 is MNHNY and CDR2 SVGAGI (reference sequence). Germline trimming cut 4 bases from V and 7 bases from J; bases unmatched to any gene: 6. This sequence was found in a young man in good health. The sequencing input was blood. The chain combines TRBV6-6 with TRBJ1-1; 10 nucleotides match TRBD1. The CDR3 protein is CASSSRDRGSEAFF. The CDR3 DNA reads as TGTGCCAGCAGTTCCCGGGACAGGGGAAGTGAAGCTTTCTTT.